This T cell receptor (beta chain) emerged from a study of human T cells and chemical hapten exposure. In regard to this clonotype: A much bigger clone sits one base away, suggesting this may be a read error.

Time point defined: patch test 1, 2 weeks after DPC sensitization. Documented treatment: therapeutic diphenylcyclopropenone sensitization with weekly scalp DPC. Sequencing started from total RNA isolated from unfractionated whole blood. One entry per CDR3 protein, called by TCRdb with MiXCR from the RACE reads. This sample carries approximately 34,000 distinct CDR3 sequences, around 6.4% of them seen once, and the ten largest clones take 9.1%. The CDR3 totals 14 residues. V dropped 6 bases and J dropped 6; count of bases not matched to a gene: 8. Germline loops: CDR1 SQVTM, CDR2 ANQGSEA. The source is a woman aged 25 to 39 with alopecia areata. Some clones in this sample may be carry-over from other donors' samples. The sample consisted of whole blood, taken in connection with sensitization to the hapten diphenylcyclopropenone (DPC). The genes are TRBV29-1 and TRBJ1-5; TRBD1 aligns across 10 bases. CDR3 nucleotides: TGCAGCGTGGCGACAGGGGGCCCAAGTCAGCCCCAGCATTTT. Translated: CSVATGGPSQPQHF.